These 15 T cell receptor beta chains share one sample of origin, sequenced in a study of CD8+CD57+ T cells in acquired aplastic anemia. Genomic DNA, serving as template, underwent TCR beta VDJ and CDR3 profiling. Via MiXCR, TCRdb re-called the reads, giving one row per CDR3 protein. Of around 33,000 distinct CDR3 sequences in the sample, around 76% were seen once. The sample consisted of sorted CD4+, CD8+, or CD8+CD57+ T cells (not recorded which) from PBMCs. The receptors stem from a human donor in good health, serving as a control.

The chain employs TRBV9 and TRBJ1-2, with D unclear. The V end lost 8 bases, the J end lost 3 bases, and 11 bases lay between the germline ends. Germline values: CDR1 SGDLS, CDR2 YYNGEE. This CDR3 has 12 residues. The CDR3, as DNA: TGTGCCAGTAGCCAGGAGTACTATGGCTACACCTTC. This encodes CASSQEYYGYTF.

The chain couples TRBV6-1 to TRBJ1-2; D might be TRBD1 (6 bases). V was trimmed by 6 bases and J by 4 bases, leaving 12 bases between them. The CDR3 covers 13 residues. Germline CDR1 reads MNHNS; CDR2 reads SASEGT. The CDR3 loop reads CASRDSDFYGYTF. The DNA for the CDR3 is TGTGCCAGCAGGGACAGTGATTTCTATGGCTACACCTTC.

The chain is built from TRBV19 and TRBJ1-4; D is ambiguous. TRBJ2-2 matches the DNA end more closely, so the J call is doubtful. Germline V gives CDR1 LNHDA, CDR2 SQIVND (reference sequence). CDR3 size: 13 residues. CDR3 sequence reads: CATKNNVSGELFF. The CDR3, as DNA: TGTGCCACTAAAAACAACGTCAGCGGGGAGCTGTTTTTT.

The chain uses TRBV11-1 and TRBJ2-1; 7 bases align to TRBD2. Germline loops: CDR1 SGHAT, CDR2 FQDESV (reference sequence). This CDR3 is 15 amino acids long. After removal of 2 bases from V and 4 bases from J, the junction contained 5 bases not matched to a gene. This CDR3 reads CASSLSSGTYNEQFF. For the CDR3, the DNA is TGTGCCAGCAGCTTAAGCAGCGGGACTTACAATGAGCAGTTCTTC.

The chain is built from TRBV25-1 and TRBJ1-2; D remains ambiguous. Trimming pared 5 bases from V and 6 bases from J, leaving 19 bases between. The CDR3 spans 15 residues. Germline assignment: CDR1 MGHDK and CDR2 SYGVNS. The DNA of the CDR3 is TGTGCCAGCAGTAGGGCCGTCGGCGGGGTGGATGGCTACACCTTC. This gives the protein CASSRAVGGVDGYTF.

This clonotype was counted once. This chain uses TRBV10-3 with TRBJ1-2; a weak D match, TRBD1 (5 bases). The CDR3 spans 15 residues. The germline V and J ends were trimmed by 7 bases and 6 bases, with 21 bases remaining between them. Germline-derived CDR1 and CDR2 are ENHRY and SYGVKD. The CDR3 is CAIIPGVGEGHGYTF. Here the CDR3 DNA reads TGTGCCATCATCCCCGGTGTGGGTGAGGGGCATGGCTACACCTTC.

The chain has TRBV10-3 and TRBJ1-2, with D uncertain. The CDR3 has 13 amino acids. Germline CDR1 ENHRY, CDR2 SYGVKD. V dropped 2 bases and J dropped 12 bases, with 16 bases sitting between them. CDR3 bases: TGTGCCATCAGTGAGAGAGGTGACGCTGAGGACACCTTC. Its translation: CAISERGDAEDTF.

This clonotype is a singleton in its sample. The rearrangement links TRBV4-1 to TRBJ1-1; the D is unclear. The CDR3 contains 15 residues. Trimming stripped 5 bases from V and 2 bases from J, with 15 bases between. The V gene's germline CDR1 is MGHRA and CDR2 YSYEKL. The CDR3 sequence: CASSSPDDRNTEAFF. The CDR3 nucleotides read TGCGCCAGCAGCTCGCCGGACGACCGAAACACTGAAGCTTTCTTT.

This rearrangement joins TRBV5-5 to TRBJ2-7; D is perhaps TRBD1 (5 bases). Germline CDR1 reads SGHKS; CDR2 reads YYEKEE (reference sequence). Trimming stripped 0 bases from V and 3 bases from J, with 13 bases between. The CDR3 is 15 amino acids. CDR3 in DNA: TGTGCCAGCAGCTTGGGGGGCTGGGGCGGCTACGAGCAGTACGTC. Protein sequence: CASSLGGWGGYEQYV.

This sequence joins TRBV2 and TRBJ2-3; weak D call: TRBD1 (6 bases). This CDR3 is 12 amino acids long. Trimming took off 10 bases at V and 4 bases at J, with 12 bases between the two ends. The germline V gene encodes CDR1 SNHLY and CDR2 FYNNEI. CDR3 region: CANGQMPDTQYF. In DNA form, the CDR3 reads TGTGCCAACGGACAGATGCCAGATACGCAGTATTTT. Full variable domain (remainder filled in from reference TRBV2 and TRBJ2-3): EPEVTQTPSHQVTQMGQEVILRCVPISNHLYFYWYRQILGQKVEFLVSFYNNEISEKSEIFDDQFSVERPDGSNFTLKIRSTKLEDSAMYFCANGQMPDTQYFGPGTRLTVL.

The chain is built from TRBV19 and TRBJ1-6; tentatively, D is TRBD1 (5 bases). The CDR3 has 14 amino acids. Germline V lookup: CDR1 LNHDA, CDR2 SQIVND (reference sequence). Trimming stripped 7 bases from V and 10 bases from J, with 17 bases between. CDR3 sequence reads: CASNHLTAISPLHF. CDR3 sequence (DNA): TGTGCCAGTAATCACCTGACAGCCATCTCACCCCTCCACTTT.

The V gene is TRBV6-6, the J gene TRBJ1-1, with a weak D call TRBD1 (5 bases). V lost 7 bases and J lost 4, with 7 bases in between. This CDR3 is built from 11 residues. Per germline, CDR1 MNHNY and CDR2 SVGAGI (reference sequence). CDR3 sequence: CASTRATEAFF. The CDR3 DNA is TGTGCCAGCACCAGGGCCACTGAAGCTTTCTTT.

This clonotype was recorded once. This sequence joins TRBV29-1 and TRBJ2-7; D is possibly TRBD2 (7 bases). Trimming left V 4 bases short and J 0 bases short, with 19 bases between. This CDR3 is built from 16 residues. Germline CDR1 is SQVTM and CDR2 is ANQGSEA. The CDR3 coding sequence is TGCAGCGTTGTGGGGGGGCCTTCCGTAAGCTCCTACGAGCAGTACTTC. It encodes CSVVGGPSVSSYEQYF.

The chain joins TRBV6-5 to TRBJ2-7; 11 nucleotides line up with TRBD1. The V gene end was trimmed by 3 bases and the J gene end by 6 bases; junction bases not matched to a gene: 4. CDR3 length equals 14 residues. The germline V gene has CDR1 MNHEY and CDR2 SVGAGI. The CDR3 is CASSYGQGAGEQYF. In DNA, the CDR3 is TGTGCCAGCAGTTATGGACAGGGGGCCGGCGAGCAGTACTTC.

The chain uses TRBV7-9 and TRBJ2-5; 11 bases are shared with TRBD2. CDR1 and CDR2 (germline): SEHNR, FQNEAQ (reference sequence). J was trimmed by 5 bases and V by 2 bases; bases with no gene match: 7. The CDR3 is 16 residues long. CDR3: CASSLSLAGGWETQYF. CDR3 DNA sequence: TGTGCCAGCAGCTTATCGCTAGCGGGGGGCTGGGAGACCCAGTACTTC.